Listed below are T cell receptor beta chains from one sample, sequenced in a study of vaccination effects on CD4 cells after COVID-19. Clones were sequenced by immunoSEQ multiplex PCR, and TCRdb holds only the in-frame ones, with some missing. This table has 57,000 or so clones, approximately 80% appearing once. The antigens of these receptors remain unknown. The sample was CD4+ T cells from PBMCs cultured without peptide, taken after COVID-19 vaccination. These receptor sequences come from a human donor who received a COVID-19 vaccine. The CDR3 runs from the conserved cysteine through the conserved F or W. Fields, in order: clone size, CDR3 length, V gene, D gene, J gene, CDR3 DNA, CDR3 protein. The D gene is left open where the match is weak. Clone size is given for some rows only: seen once, a few or many times, or a class if the clone is expanded.

.	14	TRBV6-5	TRBD1	TRBJ1-2	TGTGCCAGCAGGAGGGGACAGGCCCTCTATGGCTACACCTTC	CASRRGQALYGYTF
.	13	TRBV5-1	.	TRBJ2-5	TGCGCCAGCAGCTTGAAAGGTCAAGAGACCCAGTACTTC	CASSLKGQETQYF
.	16	TRBV18	TRBD2	TRBJ2-1	TGTGCCAGCTCACCGCTACTAGCGGGAGGGGAAAATGAGCAGTTCTTC	CASSPLLAGGENEQFF
.	16	TRBV5-1	TRBD2	TRBJ2-3	TGCGCCAGCAGCGGCCTAGCGGGGGGCCCCACAGATACGCAGTATTTT	CASSGLAGGPTDTQYF
.	13	TRBV19	TRBD1	TRBJ2-5	TGTGCCAGTAAGCAGACAGGGAAGGAGACCCAGTACTTC	CASKQTGKETQYF
.	16	TRBV28	.	TRBJ2-6	TGTGCCAGCAGTTTATTGGACGCAGCTGGGGCCAACGTCCTGACTTTC	CASSLLDAAGANVLTF
.	16	TRBV7-8	TRBD1	TRBJ1-5	TGTGCCAGCAGCTTTTTACAGGGGGCCAGCAATCAGCCCCAGCATTTT	CASSFLQGASNQPQHF
.	13	TRBV11-2	.	TRBJ2-4	TGTGCCAGCAGCTCCGGGGCGAAGGACATTCAGTACTTC	CASSSGAKDIQYF
.	16	TRBV7-2	.	TRBJ1-4	TGTGCCAGCAGCCTCGACCCAGGGGTAACTAATGAAAAACTGTTTTTT	CASSLDPGVTNEKLFF
.	17	TRBV2	.	TRBJ1-5	TGTGCCAGCAGCCCGGGTTGGGGGAGCAGATACAATCAGCCCCAGCATTTT	CASSPGWGSRYNQPQHF
.	15	TRBV19	.	TRBJ1-1	TGTGCCAGTAGTATAGTTCAGGGGTTGAACACTGAAGCTTTCTTT	CASSIVQGLNTEAFF
.	16	TRBV7-9	.	TRBJ2-7	TGTGCCAGCAGCCCATTCGGTCTTCCCTGGGGGGCCGAGCAGTACTTC	CASSPFGLPWGAEQYF
.	13	TRBV5-6	.	TRBJ1-1	TGTGCCAGCAGCTTGGCCAGTGCAGCTGAAGCTTTCTTT	CASSLASAAEAFF
.	12	TRBV5-5	.	TRBJ1-2	TGTGCCAGCAGCTCAGGCACTCGCGGCTACACCTTC	CASSSGTRGYTF
once	15	TRBV5-1	TRBD1	TRBJ2-7	TGCGCCAGCAGCTTGGGACAGGGAAGGACCTACGAGCAGTACTTC	CASSLGQGRTYEQYF
.	13	TRBV29-1	.	TRBJ1-1	TGCAGCACTTCAGGGGCGCGGAACACTGAAGCTTTCTTT	CSTSGARNTEAFF
.	15	TRBV19	.	TRBJ1-4	TGTGCCAGTAGCGCGGGGGGGTCCACTAATGAAAAACTGTTTTTT	CASSAGGSTNEKLFF
.	14	TRBV5-1	TRBD1	TRBJ2-7	TGCGCCAGCAGCTTGTTACAGGGGCAGAACGAGCAGTACTTC	CASSLLQGQNEQYF
.	16	TRBV10-1	.	TRBJ1-4	TGCGCCAGCACAGTGGGGGGATCCTCAACTAATGAAAAACTGTTTTTT	CASTVGGSSTNEKLFF
.	16	TRBV19	.	TRBJ1-6	TGTGCCAGTAGTATCGGAGGGACGAACGTGAATTCACCCCTCCACTTT	CASSIGGTNVNSPLHF
.	14	TRBV6-2/TRBV6-3	.	TRBJ1-5	TGTGCCAGCAGTAGGGGGTCCAGGGACCAGCCCCAGCATTTT	CASSRGSRDQPQHF
.	13	TRBV7-2	.	TRBJ1-5	TGTGCCAGCAGCCTACAAGTACAGGAGCCCCAGCATTTT	CASSLQVQEPQHF
.	14	TRBV29-1	.	TRBJ2-7	TGCAGCGTTGTTCTAGACACATACCCCTACGAGCAGTACTTC	CSVVLDTYPYEQYF
.	15	TRBV4-2	TRBD1	TRBJ1-1	TGTGCCAGCAGCCAGGACAGGGGCCGGAACACTGAAGCTTTCTTT	CASSQDRGRNTEAFF
few	13	TRBV30	TRBD1	TRBJ1-6	TGTGCCTGGAGTGGACAGGGAAGATCACCCCTCCACTTT	CAWSGQGRSPLHF
.	14	TRBV12-5	.	TRBJ2-5	TGTGCTAGTGGTAGGGACGGTAACCGGGAGACCCAGTACTTC	CASGRDGNRETQYF
.	16	TRBV3-1/TRBV3-2	.	TRBJ1-1	TGTGCCAGCAGCCAGGGACTCCAAGTTACGAACACTGAAGCTTTCTTT	CASSQGLQVTNTEAFF
few	12	TRBV25-1	.	TRBJ1-2	TGTGCCAGCAAGCAAGGAAACTATGGCTACACCTTC	CASKQGNYGYTF
once	14	TRBV27	TRBD1	TRBJ1-2	TGTGCCAGCAGAACTACAGGGGGCGGCTATGGCTACACCTTC	CASRTTGGGYGYTF